Presented here are 18 T cell receptor beta chains from one specimen sequenced in a study of blood T cell repertoires in COVID-19. Profiling relied on immunoSEQ multiplex PCR, and the TCRdb table lists in-frame clones only, not all of them. This sample has fewer than 200,000 clones, with about 85% found just once. The sample comprised peripheral blood. The receptor source for this set is a woman of 80 years or more with acute or convalescent COVID-19.

The chain combines TRBV30 with TRBJ1-5; D gene uncertain. The CDR3 totals 13 residues. The germline V and J ends were trimmed by 5 bases and 6 bases, with 14 bases remaining between them. Looked up from germline, CDR1 is GTSNPN and CDR2 is SVGIG (reference sequence). The CDR3 loop reads CAWALSTGQPQHF. The CDR3 DNA reads TGTGCCTGGGCTCTGTCGACGGGTCAGCCCCAGCATTTT.

Of note for this clone: Other DNA sequences within the sample encode an identical CDR3. The chain couples TRBV9 to TRBJ2-1; 9 bases map to TRBD2. The CDR3 loop spans 15 amino acids. With V trimmed by 0 bases and J by 6 bases, 4 bases remained unmatched. Germline lookup yields CDR1 SGDLS and CDR2 YYNGEE. The DNA of the CDR3 is TGTGCCAGCAGCGTAGTCGCTAGCGGGACCAATGAGCAGTTCTTC. This codes for CASSVVASGTNEQFF.

V gene TRBV7-3 combines with J gene TRBJ2-7; TRBD2 agrees at 9 bases. The CDR3 runs 15 residues. J lost 5 bases, V lost 1 base, and 6 bases had no gene match. From germline, CDR1 is SGHTA and CDR2 FQGTGA. In DNA form, the CDR3 reads TGTGCCAGCAGCTTAAGGGCGGGAGGGGACCACGAGCAGTACTTC. This encodes CASSLRAGGDHEQYF.

The chain combines TRBV6-6 with TRBJ2-2, with 7 bases aligning to TRBD1. This CDR3 region has 15 residues. V lost 8 bases, J lost 3 bases, and 9 bases stayed unmatched. The germline V gene encodes CDR1 MNHNY and CDR2 SVGAGI (reference sequence). The CDR3 is CASATAGTDTGELFF. The CDR3 DNA sequence: TGTGCCAGCGCCACCGCCGGGACAGACACCGGGGAGCTGTTTTTT.

This chain connects TRBV7-6 to TRBJ2-1; D unresolved. Germline loops: CDR1 SGHVS, CDR2 FNYEAQ. Trimming left V 4 bases short and J 6 bases short, with 22 bases between. The CDR3 consists of 17 residues. This CDR3 is CASSSVVIGPIANEQFF. CDR3 DNA: TGTGCCAGCAGCTCCGTAGTGATTGGTCCAATCGCCAATGAGCAGTTCTTC.

V usage is TRBV6-4 and J usage is TRBJ1-2; the match to TRBD1 covers 9 bases. Germline V lookup: CDR1 MRHNA, CDR2 SNTAGT. The junction had 2 bases not matched to a gene; V was cut back by 6 bases and J by 3 bases. The CDR3 has 13 residues. The CDR3 coding sequence is TGTGCCAGCAGGGGACAGGGAGACTATGGCTACACCTTC. It translates to CASRGQGDYGYTF.

This clone was found a few times. The chain links TRBV2 to TRBJ1-5; D not resolved. Germline V gives CDR1 SNHLY, CDR2 FYNNEI. Trimming took off 1 base at V and 7 bases at J, with 11 bases between the two ends. The length of the CDR3 is 14 residues. The CDR3 region is CASSEGRARQPQHF. CDR3 nucleotide sequence: TGTGCCAGCAGTGAAGGGCGGGCTCGGCAGCCCCAGCATTTT. Supplemented by reference TRBV2 and TRBJ1-5, the full variable domain reads EPEVTQTPSHQVTQMGQEVILRCVPISNHLYFYWYRQILGQKVEFLVSFYNNEISEKSEIFDDQFSVERPDGSNFTLKIRSTKLEDSAMYFCASSEGRARQPQHFGDGTRLSIL.

The CDR3 spells CASSEQVPYNEQFF. DNA of the CDR3: TGTGCCAGCAGTGAGCAGGTGCCTTACAATGAGCAGTTCTTC. J is TRBJ2-1 and V is TRBV6-1; D is uncertain. V lost 3 bases, J lost 4 bases, and 10 bases lay in between. Germline assignment: CDR1 MNHNS and CDR2 SASEGT. There are 14 residues in the CDR3.

The chain carries TRBV5-1 and TRBJ2-7; the match to TRBD1 covers 11 bases. Losses at the gene ends were 4 bases for V and 4 bases for J; bases not matched to a gene: 7. This CDR3 has 15 amino acids. CDR1 and CDR2 from the germline V gene are SGHRS and YFSETQ. The CDR3 sequence is CASSEGQGAAYEQYF. The CDR3 DNA sequence: TGCGCCAGCAGCGAAGGACAGGGGGCGGCATACGAGCAGTACTTC.

The chain couples TRBV5-6 to TRBJ1-1; 9 positions match TRBD1. This CDR3 contains 14 residues. V lost 2 bases, J lost 6 bases, and 5 bases stayed unmatched. Germline CDR1 SGHDT, CDR2 YYEEEE. CDR3 protein: CASSFNRGLPEAFF. The CDR3, as DNA: TGTGCCAGCAGCTTCAACAGGGGGCTGCCTGAAGCTTTCTTT.

The CDR3 coding sequence is TGTGCCAGCAGTTTCTCACAGGACGGGGGTGAAGCTTTCTTT. Encoded protein: CASSFSQDGGEAFF. The chain employs TRBV27 and TRBJ1-1; TRBD1 might be the D (5 bases). The CDR3 loop spans 14 amino acids. Germline CDR1 reads MNHEY; CDR2 reads SMNVEV (reference sequence). Trimming stripped 3 bases from V and 7 bases from J, with 15 bases between.

This chain joins TRBV2 and TRBJ2-7, with 8 bases lining up with TRBD1. The CDR3 consists of 15 residues. Germline V gene data show CDR1 as SNHLY and CDR2 as FYNNEI. Unmatched junction bases numbered 9, after V lost 6 bases and J lost 2 bases. The CDR3 region is CASSSRGQAPYEQYF. Here the CDR3 DNA reads TGTGCCAGCAGCTCCAGGGGACAGGCCCCCTACGAGCAGTACTTC. Using reference TRBV2 and TRBJ2-7 for the parts outside the CDR3, the full variable domain is EPEVTQTPSHQVTQMGQEVILRCVPISNHLYFYWYRQILGQKVEFLVSFYNNEISEKSEIFDDQFSVERPDGSNFTLKIRSTKLEDSAMYFCASSSRGQAPYEQYFGPGTRLTVT.

The chain has TRBV2 and TRBJ1-3; 9 bases match TRBD1. Per the germline V gene, CDR1 is SNHLY and CDR2 is FYNNEI. The junction had 3 bases not matched to a gene; V was cut back by 5 bases and J by 7 bases. The CDR3 has 13 residues. The CDR3 DNA sequence: TGTGCCAGCAGTTCCGGACAGGGGAACACCATATATTTT. It yields the protein CASSSGQGNTIYF.

V and J are TRBV4-1 and TRBJ1-5, with TRBD1 matching over 12 bases. Germline assignment: CDR1 MGHRA and CDR2 YSYEKL. V gave up 6 bases and J gave up 7 bases; unmatched junction bases: 7. The CDR3 contains 15 residues. CDR3: CASSPGTGGRQPQHF. The CDR3 DNA is TGCGCCAGCAGTCCCGGGACAGGGGGCAGGCAGCCCCAGCATTTT.

This chain links TRBV19 with TRBJ2-7; the match to TRBD2 covers 8 bases. Losses at the gene ends were 2 bases for V and 3 bases for J; bases not matched to a gene: 6. Germline CDR1 reads LNHDA; CDR2 reads SQIVND (reference sequence). The CDR3 has 15 residues. The CDR3 is CASSISSGSIYEQYF. In nucleotides, the CDR3 is TGTGCCAGTAGTATATCGAGCGGGAGTATCTACGAGCAGTACTTC. The entire variable domain, with the rest obtained from reference TRBV19 and TRBJ2-7, is as follows: DGGITQSPKYLFRKEGQNVTLSCEQNLNHDAMYWYRQDPGQGLRLIYYSQIVNDFQKGDIAEGYSVSREKKESFPLTVTSAQKNPTAFYLCASSISSGSIYEQYFGPGTRLTVT.

This clone was counted at least ten times. The chain combines TRBV3-1 (or the pseudogene TRBV3-2) with TRBJ1-2, with a weak D call TRBD1 (6 bases). CDR1 and CDR2 from the germline V gene are LGHDT and YNNKEL (reference sequence). The CDR3 is 14 residues long. V dropped 2 bases and J dropped 4 bases, with 11 bases sitting between them. In DNA form, the CDR3 reads TGTGCCAGCAGCCAAAACCAGGGGTCCTATGGCTACACCTTC. Its translation: CASSQNQGSYGYTF.

This chain uses TRBV4-1 with TRBJ1-4, with TRBD1 matching 9 bases. The CDR3 sequence is 15 residues long. Germline V gene sequence: CDR1 MGHRA, CDR2 YSYEKL. V gave up 2 bases and J gave up 6 bases; unmatched junction bases: 4. In DNA, the CDR3 is TGCGCCAGCAGCCAAACCCGGGACAGGGATGAAAAACTGTTTTTT. This sequence encodes CASSQTRDRDEKLFF.

The rearrangement joins TRBV7-2 to TRBJ2-7; 13 nucleotides match TRBD2. The CDR3 consists of 16 residues. Trimming removed 0 bases from V and 3 bases from J; junction bases left unmatched: 2. CDR1 and CDR2 (germline): SGHTA, FQGNSA. CDR3 DNA sequence: TGTGCCAGCAGCTTAGCACGGACTAGCGGGAGCTACGAGCAGTACTTC. It specifies CASSLARTSGSYEQYF.